A single sample is the source of the 13 T cell receptor beta chains below, sequenced in a study of T cells in Graves' hyperthyroidism and ophthalmopathy. TCR beta CDR3 regions were amplified from RNA. The study used the HTBI primer set for a first-round RT-PCR of the TCR CDR3. TCRdb re-called the multiplex PCR reads through MiXCR, storing one row per CDR3 protein. The sample lists nearly 600,000 distinct CDR3 sequences; around 14% were seen once. Sequencing was done on a sample of blood. The receptors were sampled from a woman under 30 with Graves' ophthalmopathy.

The table lists this clonotype with a few counts. This may stem from a read error, because a much larger clone lies one nucleotide away. The chain employs TRBV28 and TRBJ1-5, with D maybe TRBD1 (5 bases). Trimming shortened V by 11 bases and J by 6 bases, and 20 bases separated the two germline ends. The germline gives CDR1 MDHEN, CDR2 SYDVKM. The length of the CDR3 is 14 residues. Here the CDR3 DNA reads TGTGCCCTCTATGGGGGTCATCTTTGTCAGCCCCAGCATTTT. It translates to CALYGGHLCQPQHF.

This clonotype was found many times. This chain links TRBV7-8 with TRBJ2-7; D is perhaps TRBD2 (6 bases). Germline loops: CDR1 SGHVS, CDR2 FQNEAQ. V gave up 1 base and J gave up 0 bases, with 10 bases separating them. The length of the CDR3 is 15 residues. The CDR3 DNA reads TGTGCCAGCAGCTTAGAGGCCGGGAGCTCCTACGAGCAGTACTTC. Its translation: CASSLEAGSSYEQYF.

This clonotype was seen many times. The rearrangement links TRBV30 to TRBJ2-1; 7 nucleotides line up with TRBD2. Germline lookup yields CDR1 GTSNPN and CDR2 SVGIG (reference sequence). The V segment lost 0 bases and the J segment 7 bases; nucleotides outside the gene matches: 6. The CDR3 sequence is 14 residues long. The CDR3 sequence: CAWSVWLAVNEQFF. CDR3 nucleotides: TGTGCCTGGAGTGTTTGGCTAGCGGTGAATGAGCAGTTCTTC.

This chain's CDR3 is CSVEDGLAGAGTFGYNEQFF. The CDR3 DNA is TGCAGCGTTGAAGACGGGCTAGCGGGGGCCGGTACCTTCGGCTACAATGAGCAGTTCTTC. J is TRBJ2-1 and V is TRBV29-1; 10 nucleotides match TRBD2. Germline loops: CDR1 SQVTM, CDR2 ANQGSEA. The CDR3 sequence is 20 residues long. With V trimmed by 0 bases and J by 3 bases, 17 bases remained unmatched.

This clonotype came up many times. V gene TRBV11-3 combines with J gene TRBJ2-3, with D uncertain. Germline CDR1 reads SGHNT; CDR2 reads YENEEA. The V end was cut by 3 bases, the J end by 0 bases, with 16 bases between. The CDR3 consists of 17 residues. The CDR3 DNA is TGTGCCAGCAGCTTTGCGGCAGCCCTTCGTAGCACAGATACGCAGTATTTT. Translated: CASSFAAALRSTDTQYF.

This clonotype was counted at least ten times. This chain connects TRBV30 to TRBJ1-1; D is perhaps TRBD1 (6 bases). This CDR3 region has 14 residues. Germline lookup yields CDR1 GTSNPN and CDR2 SVGIG (reference sequence). V was pared by 5 bases and J by 1 base, with 14 bases between. The CDR3 nucleotides are TGTGCCTGGGACCTACAGGGTTCGAACACTGAAGCTTTCTTT. Its protein product is CAWDLQGSNTEAFF.

This clonotype was seen repeatedly, ten times or more. The V and J genes are TRBV7-6 and TRBJ2-7; D possibly corresponds to TRBD2 (5 bases). The CDR3 sequence is 15 residues long. Germline CDR1 reads SGHVS; CDR2 reads FNYEAQ. V shed 2 bases and J shed 1 base, with 12 bases lying between them. The CDR3 DNA reads as TGTGCCAGCAGCTTAATGCGGGTTGGGTCCTACGAGCAGTACTTC. As protein: CASSLMRVGSYEQYF.

Turning to this clonotype: A much more abundant neighbour one base away suggests this may be a read error. The rearrangement links TRBV11-2 to TRBJ2-2, with D perhaps TRBD1 (5 bases). The CDR3 spans 12 residues. Germline CDR1 SGHAT, CDR2 FQNNGV. Between the trimmed V and J ends, which lost 2 bases and 9 bases, there was a span of 7 bases. The CDR3 DNA reads as TGTGCCAGCAGCTTATTGGGGCGGGAGCTGTTTTTT. It codes for CASSLLGRELFF.

In this sample, this clonotype turned up many times. The chain couples TRBV18 to TRBJ1-1; TRBD1 might be the D (6 bases). The CDR3 is made up of 16 amino acids. CDR1 and CDR2 from the germline V gene are KGHSH and LQKENI. Between the trimmed V and J ends, which lost 3 bases and 3 bases, there was a span of 17 bases. The chain's CDR3 is CASSPRGGARDTEAFF. CDR3 DNA: TGTGCCAGCTCACCGCGAGGGGGGGCGAGGGACACTGAAGCTTTCTTT.

Ten or more counts support this clonotype. The chain is built from TRBV11-2 and TRBJ1-2; D is unclear. Per the germline V gene, CDR1 is SGHAT and CDR2 is FQNNGV. The CDR3 has 18 residues. Deletions cut 5 bases from V and 0 bases from J, with 22 bases between. The CDR3: CASSTYRRQKGANYGYTF. CDR3 nucleotides: TGTGCCAGCAGCACCTACCGTCGACAAAAAGGAGCTAACTATGGCTACACCTTC. Drawing the rest from reference TRBV11-2 and TRBJ1-2, the complete variable domain is EAGVAQSPRYKIIEKRQSVAFWCNPISGHATLYWYQQILGQGPKLLIQFQNNGVVDDSQLPKDRFSAERLKGVDSTLKIQPAKLEDSAVYLCASSTYRRQKGANYGYTFGSGTRLTVV.

V is TRBV7-3 and J is TRBJ2-3; D may be TRBD1 (6 bases). This CDR3 is 15 amino acids long. CDR1 and CDR2 (germline): SGHTA, FQGTGA. Trimming pared 5 bases from V and 0 bases from J, leaving 12 bases between. The chain's CDR3 is CASSITGSSTDTQYF. The CDR3 coding sequence is TGTGCCAGCAGCATCACAGGGTCTAGCACAGATACGCAGTATTTT.

This clonotype occurred many times. The V call is TRBV7-3, the J call TRBJ1-2, with D perhaps matching TRBD1 (5 bases). The CDR3 runs 15 residues. Germline loops: CDR1 SGHTA, CDR2 FQGTGA. The V end lost 0 bases, the J end lost 6 bases, and 14 bases lay between the germline ends. In DNA form, the CDR3 reads TGTGCCAGCAGCTTAACGCAGCAGGGTCATGATGGCTACACCTTC. Translation: CASSLTQQGHDGYTF.

This clonotype was seen only a few times. One end of the junction does not line up with germline, which may come from a read error. The chain carries TRBV11-3 and TRBJ1-1; possibly TRBD1 for D (5 bases). The CDR3 extends over 14 amino acids. Germline V lookup: CDR1 SGHNT, CDR2 YENEEA. The CDR3 here is CASSAKMGDTEAFF. CDR3 DNA: TGCGCCAGCAGCGCAAAGATGGGGGACACTGAAGCTTTCTTT. Together with reference TRBV11-3 and TRBJ1-1, the CDR3 gives the full variable domain: EAGVVQSPRYKIIEKKQPVAFWCNPISGHNTLYWYLQNLGQGPELLIRYENEEAVDDSQLPKDRFSAERLKGVDSTLKIQPAELGDSAVYLCASSAKMGDTEAFFGQGTRLTVV.